This is a list of T cell receptor beta chains from one sample in a study of T cells in Graves' hyperthyroidism and ophthalmopathy. TCRdb itself ran the multiplex PCR reads through MiXCR, one entry per CDR3 protein. The sample lists about 600,000 distinct CDR3 sequences; 14% were seen once. The sequencing sample was made of blood. The origin of the receptors is a woman under 30 with Graves' ophthalmopathy. Each CDR3 is given with its conserved first and last residue. D genes are given only for firm matches. Clone size is stated in some rows and not others, as once, few, many or a class when expanded.

clone_size j_call d_call v_call cdr3_nt cdr3_aa
many TRBJ2-2 - TRBV7-9 TGTGCCAGCGAGGCCGGGAAGCTGTTTTTT CASEAGKLFF
- TRBJ1-5 TRBD1 TRBV7-8 TGTGCCAGCAGCCTAAGGGACAGAAATAGCAATCAGCCCCAGCATTTT CASSLRDRNSNQPQHF
- TRBJ1-2 TRBD1 TRBV3-1 TGTGCCTGCAGGCCGGCCTCGGACAGGGGGTATGGCTACACCTTC CACRPASDRGYGYTF
- TRBJ2-3 - TRBV12-3/TRBV12-4 TGTGCCAGCAGTTTAGGAACTAGCCTTTATGATACGCAGTATTTT CASSLGTSLYDTQYF
few TRBJ2-6 - TRBV4-1 TGCGCCAGCAGCCAAGTGGTCGGGAGCTCTTCTGGGGCCAACGTCCTGACTTTC CASSQVVGSSSGANVLTF
many TRBJ1-1 - TRBV20-1 TGCAGTGCTACACCTCAACAGGGTATGAACACTGAAGCTTTCTTT CSATPQQGMNTEAFF
- TRBJ2-5 TRBD2 TRBV12-3/TRBV12-4 TGTGCCAGCAGGCAGACTAGCGGGACGGGAGAGACCCAGTACTTC CASRQTSGTGETQYF
few TRBJ1-2 - TRBV19 TGTGCCAGTAGTTCCTCCTCGGGACGTGGATCTTATGGCTACACCTTC CASSSSSGRGSYGYTF
- TRBJ2-5 TRBD2 TRBV4-3 TGCGCCAGCAGCCACCTAGCGGGAGTCACAGAGACCCAGTACTTC CASSHLAGVTETQYF
many TRBJ1-5 - TRBV5-1 TGCGCCAGCGAGGTTAAGCCCCAGCATTTT CASEVKPQHF
many TRBJ2-7 - TRBV2 TGTGCCAGCGGCGGGACAGCCTACGAGCAGTACTTC CASGGTAYEQYF
- TRBJ2-4 - TRBV28 TGTGCCAGCAGTCTTAGCAATCGAATTCAGTACTTC CASSLSNRIQYF
few TRBJ2-1 - TRBV4-1 TGCGCCAGCAGCCGCGTACTAAGGGACCGGACAGCCAACAATGAGCAGTTCTTC CASSRVLRDRTANNEQFF
many TRBJ2-2 TRBD2 TRBV4-2 TGTGCCAGCAGCCAAGAACAGGGACTAGCGGACACCAACACCGGGGAGCTGTTTTTT CASSQEQGLADTNTGELFF
many TRBJ1-2 TRBD1 TRBV2 TGTGCCAGCAGTAAACGGACAGGGGAAGGCTACACCTTC CASSKRTGEGYTF
many TRBJ2-7 TRBD1 TRBV13 TGTGCCAGCAGCTCAAGGGGGCACGAGCAGTACTTC CASSSRGHEQYF
many TRBJ2-7 - TRBV6-2/TRBV6-3 TGTGCCAGCAGTTTTCCCTGGGGGAGGTCCAACGAGCAGTACTTC CASSFPWGRSNEQYF
- TRBJ1-5 - TRBV25-1 TGTGCCAGCAGTGAATCTTTAGTGGGGGCGCGGATCTATCAGCCCCAGCATTTT CASSESLVGARIYQPQHF
many TRBJ2-7 TRBD2 TRBV7-2 TGTGCCAGCAGCCCGACCGGGACTAGCTACTACGAGCAGTACTTC CASSPTGTSYYEQYF
many TRBJ2-1 - TRBV27 TGTGCCAGCAGCCTCGGCCCCTTGGCGAGCAATGAGCAGTTCTTC CASSLGPLASNEQFF
many TRBJ1-1 - TRBV6-1 TGTGCCAGCAGGATTCCCACCACGACATTGGGCGCTTTCTTT CASRIPTTTLGAFF
many TRBJ1-2 TRBD1 TRBV12-3/TRBV12-4 TGTGCCAGCAGCCCGACGGGACAGATTTACTATGGCTACACCTTC CASSPTGQIYYGYTF
few TRBJ2-3 - TRBV13 TGTGCCAGCAGCTTACAGTCCAGGAATACAGATACGCAGTATTTT CASSLQSRNTDTQYF
many TRBJ2-7 - TRBV2 TGTGCCAGCAAAGACAGTGGGGGCTACGAGCAGTACTTC CASKDSGGYEQYF
- TRBJ1-4 - TRBV5-1 TGCGCCAGCAGCCTACAGGAGACAACTAATGAAAAACTGTTTTTT CASSLQETTNEKLFF
many TRBJ2-3 - TRBV2 TGTGCCAGCAGTGCATTTCAGCGCACAGATACGCAGTATTTT CASSAFQRTDTQYF
many TRBJ1-5 - TRBV28 TGTGCCAGCAGTTTATGGGTCGGGATGAGCAATCAGCCCCAGCATTTT CASSLWVGMSNQPQHF
few TRBJ2-3 TRBD2 TRBV4-2 TGTGCCAGCAGCCAACCGACCCCCGGGACTAGCCTCGCAGATACGCAGTATTTT CASSQPTPGTSLADTQYF
many TRBJ2-5 - TRBV7-3 TGTGCCAGTTCGAGGGGTTCCGGAGAGACCCAGTACTTC CASSRGSGETQYF
many TRBJ2-7 TRBD1 TRBV15 TGTGCCACCAGCAGAGCGGGACAGGAGCTCTACGAGCAGTACTTC CATSRAGQELYEQYF
many TRBJ2-7 - TRBV6-1 TGTGCCAGCAGTTATGACCCCTCCTACGAGCAGTACTTC CASSYDPSYEQYF
- TRBJ2-6 - TRBV9 TGTGCCAGCAGCCCACGTATCTTCTCTGGGGCCAACGTCCTGACTTTC CASSPRIFSGANVLTF
many TRBJ1-2 TRBD1 TRBV18 TGTGCCAGCTCACCACCTACAGGGGTCGATGGCTACACCTTC CASSPPTGVDGYTF
- TRBJ2-1 TRBD2 TRBV7-6 TGTGCCAGCGGCTTAGTAGCGGGGTCCTACAATGAGCAGTTCTTC CASGLVAGSYNEQFF
- TRBJ1-1 TRBD1 TRBV24-1 TGTGCCACCAGTGATTCCGGGACAGGTGAAGCTTTCTTT CATSDSGTGEAFF
many TRBJ2-1 - TRBV2 TGTGCCAGCAGTGAGAGAGGGCGGGTCGGCAATGAGCAGTTCTTC CASSERGRVGNEQFF
many TRBJ2-4 TRBD2 TRBV20-1 TGCAGCGCTAGCGGCAGCAAAAACATTCAGTACTTC CSASGSKNIQYF
- TRBJ1-2 TRBD1 TRBV19 TGTGCCAGTAGACCGGGACAGGGGGCGGGAGGCTACACCTTC CASRPGQGAGGYTF